Below, 18 T cell receptor beta chains from the same sample are listed, as sequenced in a study of T cell responses to AZD1222 COVID-19 vaccine. The repertoire was sequenced with immunoSEQ multiplex PCR; TCRdb's copy has only in-frame clones and lacks some. The sample gives 120,000 to 150,000 clones, about 92% of which show up once; approximately 5.3% is in the top ten. The material sequenced was peripheral blood, taken on day 0 of AZD1222 vaccination. The receptors here all came from an adult in good health.

The chain uses TRBV6-2 or TRBV6-3 and TRBJ1-6; no clear D. Trimming pared 6 bases from V and 11 bases from J, leaving 14 bases between. The CDR3 totals 13 residues. The germline V gene has CDR1 MNHEY and CDR2 SVGEGT. The CDR3, as DNA: TGTGCCAGCAGCCGGGATTTTAACGCACCCCTCCACTTT. Protein product: CASSRDFNAPLHF.

This clone was observed once. The chain links TRBV7-9 to TRBJ1-1, with D possibly TRBD1 on 6 matching bases. Trimming removed 1 base at V and 10 bases at J, with 16 bases between. The germline CDR1 and CDR2 sequences are SEHNR and FQNEAQ (reference sequence). This CDR3 region has 14 residues. CDR3: CASSLVVRGRRAFF. DNA of the CDR3: TGTGCCAGCAGCTTAGTTGTCAGGGGAAGGAGAGCTTTCTTT.

V usage is TRBV14 and J usage is TRBJ2-3, with 11 bases lining up with TRBD2. Germline-derived CDR1 and CDR2 are SGHDN and FVKESK. The junction had 19 bases not matched to a gene; V was cut back by 3 bases and J by 2 bases. The CDR3 runs 21 residues. As DNA, the CDR3 is TGTGCCAGCAGCCACCCCCAACTAGCGGGAGTAGAAGGGGGCAACACAGATACGCAGTATTTT. Encoded protein: CASSHPQLAGVEGGNTDTQYF.

This clone was seen once. The CDR3 spells CASLATGPYEQYF. CDR3 nucleotides: TGTGCCAGTTTAGCGACAGGTCCCTACGAGCAGTACTTC. The chain recombines TRBV2 with TRBJ2-7, with D perhaps matching TRBD1 (6 bases). Germline CDR1 and CDR2: SNHLY and FYNNEI. The length of the CDR3 is 13 residues. Trimming took 9 bases from V and 2 from J, leaving 14 bases between them.

The chain joins TRBV3-1 (or the pseudogene TRBV3-2) to TRBJ1-6; D is perhaps TRBD1 (6 bases). Germline V gene data show CDR1 as LGHDT and CDR2 as YNNKEL (reference sequence). This CDR3 contains 17 residues. Trimming left V 1 base short and J 7 bases short, with 17 bases between. The CDR3 sequence: CASSQGGGGLWNSPLHF. Written as DNA, the CDR3 is TGTGCCAGCAGCCAAGGTGGAGGGGGGCTTTGGAATTCACCCCTCCACTTT.

V gene TRBV7-9 combines with J gene TRBJ2-7, with D uncertain. This CDR3 has 11 residues. V dropped 2 bases and J dropped 4 bases, with 3 bases sitting between them. Germline V gives CDR1 SEHNR, CDR2 FQNEAQ (reference sequence). The CDR3 sequence: CASSLSYEQYF. CDR3 sequence (DNA): TGTGCCAGCAGCTTATCGTACGAGCAGTACTTC.

CDR3 bases: TGTGCCTGGATGCACATTACCGGGGAGCTGTTTTTT. Residues: CAWMHITGELFF. V and J are TRBV30 and TRBJ2-2; D is undetermined. CDR1 and CDR2 (germline): GTSNPN, SVGIG (reference sequence). The V and J ends lost 4 bases and 5 bases respectively, with 8 bases between them. The CDR3 has 12 amino acids.

The DNA of the CDR3 is TGTGCCAGTAGTGGGCATCTGAACTCTGGAAACACCATATATTTT. Its translation: CASSGHLNSGNTIYF. The rearrangement uses TRBV19 and TRBJ1-3; no definite D call. CDR3 length: 15 amino acids. With 5 bases removed from V and 0 bases from J, the gap between germline ends came to 11 bases. Germline CDR1 reads LNHDA; CDR2 reads SQIVND (reference sequence).

The CDR3 reads CASRKLGQGDYGYTF. The CDR3 DNA reads as TGTGCCAGCAGAAAACTCGGACAGGGAGACTATGGCTACACCTTC. This chain connects TRBV6-5 to TRBJ1-2; 8 nucleotides match TRBD1. The V and J ends lost 6 bases and 3 bases, in that order; junction bases with no gene match: 9. Germline CDR1 is MNHEY and CDR2 is SVGAGI. This CDR3 region has 15 residues.

V and J are TRBV6-5 and TRBJ2-5; 11 bases align to TRBD2. V lost 6 bases, J lost 5 bases, and 2 bases stayed unmatched. The germline V gene has CDR1 MNHEY and CDR2 SVGAGI. The CDR3 covers 13 residues. The CDR3 coding sequence is TGTGCCAGCAGACTAGCGGGGGCCGAGACCCAGTACTTC. Its translation: CASRLAGAETQYF.

The rearrangement links TRBV29-1 to TRBJ1-5; D call uncertain. V was clipped by 5 bases and J by 2 bases, with 10 bases between them. CDR3 length equals 13 residues. Germline-derived CDR1 and CDR2 are SQVTM and ANQGSEA. CDR3 nucleotides: TGCAGCGTTATCACTGGCGGCAATCAGCCCCAGCATTTT. Translation: CSVITGGNQPQHF.

CDR3 coding DNA: TGTGCCAGCAGGGGGACGGCATATGGCTACACCTTC. It codes for CASRGTAYGYTF. V usage is TRBV2 and J usage is TRBJ1-2; a weak D match, TRBD1 (5 bases). Looked up from germline, CDR1 is SNHLY and CDR2 is FYNNEI. The V end lost 6 bases, the J end lost 5 bases, and 10 bases lay between the germline ends. There are 12 residues in the CDR3.

The chain employs TRBV18 and TRBJ2-7, with 9 bases lining up with TRBD2. The V gene end was trimmed by 0 bases and the J gene end by 6 bases; junction bases not matched to a gene: 6. The CDR3 is 15 amino acids. Germline assignment: CDR1 KGHSH and CDR2 LQKENI. Written as DNA, the CDR3 is TGTGCCAGCTCACCACCGCGGGGGGGCAGTGGCGAGCAGTACTTC. It translates to CASSPPRGGSGEQYF.

J is TRBJ1-5 and V is TRBV28; 8 positions agree with TRBD1. V shed 3 bases and J 4 bases; nucleotides not matched to a gene: 8. This CDR3 comprises 16 residues. The germline V gene encodes CDR1 MDHEN and CDR2 SYDVKM. The CDR3 DNA follows: TGTGCCAGCAGTTTCTTACGGACAGGGAGTAATCAGCCCCAGCATTTT. It translates to CASSFLRTGSNQPQHF.

Only one count was recorded for this clone. Other DNA sequences in this sample translate to the same CDR3. The chain carries TRBV9 and TRBJ2-7; unclear D gene. V lost 0 bases and J 0 bases, leaving 7 bases between the germline ends. Germline V gene lookup returns CDR1 SGDLS and CDR2 YYNGEE. This CDR3 has 14 amino acids. CDR3 sequence (DNA): TGTGCCAGCAGCGTAGGCGGCAGCTCCTACGAGCAGTACTTC. This translates into CASSVGGSSYEQYF.

This clone was seen only once. The chain recombines TRBV7-9 with TRBJ1-5; 7 bases are a match to TRBD1. Trimming took 1 base from V and 2 from J; bases not matched to a gene: 5. The CDR3 totals 16 residues. The germline CDR1 and CDR2 sequences are SEHNR and FQNEAQ (reference sequence). CDR3: CASSLETGSRNQPQHF. The CDR3 DNA follows: TGTGCCAGCAGCTTAGAGACAGGGTCCCGCAATCAGCCCCAGCATTTT.

This rearrangement joins TRBV6-2 or TRBV6-3 to TRBJ2-7; unclear D gene. The ends were cut back, 4 bases at V and 7 bases at J, with 17 bases in the middle. This CDR3 region has 14 residues. The germline V gene has CDR1 MNHEY and CDR2 SVGEGT. The CDR3 region has the DNA TGTGCCAGCAGTTCCCGGACCTTCCATAGGGAGCAGTACTTC. Translated, it gives CASSSRTFHREQYF.

The J gene is TRBJ2-7, the V gene TRBV10-3, with 8 positions matching TRBD1. The germline gives CDR1 ENHRY, CDR2 SYGVKD. The CDR3 contains 16 residues. With 0 bases clipped from V and 4 bases from J, the junction kept 8 bases outside the gene matches. This CDR3 is CAISESSRTGIYEQYF. CDR3 nucleotide sequence: TGTGCCATCAGTGAGTCCTCGAGGACAGGGATTTACGAGCAGTACTTC.